This T cell receptor (beta chain) is drawn from a study of early T cells in non-severe SARS-CoV-2 infection. Via MiXCR, TCRdb re-called the 5' RACE reads, giving one row per CDR3 protein. The sample has 85,000 to 90,000 distinct CDR3 sequences, approximately 15% seen once. This clonotype turned up a few times. The germline gives CDR1 MDHEN, CDR2 SYDVKM. The length of the CDR3 is 13 residues. V trimming: 8 bases; J trimming: 2 bases; junction bases outside the gene matches: 4. Sequenced input: whole blood. This chain uses TRBV28 with TRBJ2-7; 9 bases map to TRBD1. The receptor was isolated from an adult who was a healthcare worker with PCR-confirmed SARS-CoV-2 infection or an uninfected control (not recorded which). DNA for the CDR3: TGTGCCAGCCAGCGACAGGGGGCCTACGAGCAGTACTTC. It codes for CASQRQGAYEQYF.